These T cell receptor beta chains were read from a single sample in a study of metastatic and nonmetastatic thyroid tumors. Using MiXCR, TCRdb reanalyzed the PCR reads. The repertoire holds more than 8,000 clones, with 44% as singletons. The sample taken for sequencing was tumor tissue. The receptor source for this set is a male donor with papillary thyroid cancer or a benign thyroid nodule (not recorded which). Some clones in this sample may be carry-over from other donors' samples. The CDR3 runs from the conserved cysteine through the conserved F or W. Some rows have no size entry. The others give once, few or many, or a class for an expanded clone.

CDR3 length	V gene	J gene	clone size	CDR3 protein
11	TRBV24-1	TRBJ2-3	-	CATSDTDTQYF
13	TRBV14	TRBJ2-7	-	CASSQGRASEQYF
16	TRBV20-1	TRBJ2-5	many	CSAPRRQGRYQETQYF
12	TRBV27	TRBJ2-2	large	CASSLQTGELFF
11	TRBV28	TRBJ2-1	few	CASRIYNEQFF
14	TRBV6-2/TRBV6-3	TRBJ2-7	few	CASSSPGQGYEQYF
13	TRBV20-1	TRBJ1-2	-	CSARGQGVYGYTF
16	TRBV6-2/TRBV6-3	TRBJ2-1	-	CASTSLAGVEYNEQFF
14	TRBV20-1	TRBJ2-3	-	CSANLAGDPDTQYF
11	TRBV5-1	TRBJ2-5	medium-sized	CASSLTETQYF
14	TRBV5-1	TRBJ2-5	-	CASSSGRTQETQYF
13	TRBV6-1	TRBJ2-5	-	CASSRAKGETQYF
13	TRBV5-1	TRBJ2-3	medium-sized	CASSPTGADTQYF
13	TRBV20-1	TRBJ1-1	few	CSATPRMNTEAFF
14	TRBV7-3	TRBJ2-3	-	CASSPGVGGDTQYF
17	TRBV11-3	TRBJ2-1	-	CASSAYSFGGSGDEQFF
14	TRBV6-4	TRBJ2-6	few	CASSDISGANVLTF
13	TRBV28	TRBJ2-7	-	CASRPQGAAEQYF
13	TRBV6-1	TRBJ1-2	few	CASTDRGVYGYTF
13	TRBV6-5	TRBJ1-2	-	CASSYPTAPGYTF
14	TRBV20-1	TRBJ1-1	large	CSAREGGMNTEAFF
12	TRBV20-1	TRBJ2-1	-	CSARENPGQVVF
13	TRBV12-3/TRBV12-4	TRBJ2-2	few	CASSRLETGELFF
13	TRBV27	TRBJ2-7	few	CASSFDRLGEQYF
15	TRBV11-2	TRBJ2-5	-	CASSLLGSKLETQYF
13	TRBV4-1	TRBJ1-5	-	CASSQDISATQHF
15	TRBV5-6	TRBJ1-2	-	CASSPRPQGGYGYTF
15	TRBV7-6	TRBJ1-2	-	CASSPPGQDKYGYTF
16	TRBV11-3	TRBJ1-1	medium-sized	CASSLVRGLLNTEAFF
14	TRBV18	TRBJ2-7	-	CASSPVGRTHEQYF
13	TRBV20-1	TRBJ1-2	medium-sized	CSARDPISNGYTF
14	TRBV20-1	TRBJ1-5	-	CSAQDRDVNQPQHF
15	TRBV7-2	TRBJ1-2	-	CASSQFSWGNYGYTF